The clone carrying this TCR beta chain was observed once. MiXCR, run by TCRdb on the 5' RACE reads, gives a single entry per CDR3 protein. The sample records 95,000 to 100,000 distinct CDR3 sequences, 15% to 20% being singletons. The sample belongs to a study of T cells of healthy individuals. The ends were cut back, 4 bases at V and 2 bases at J, with 5 bases in the middle. This CDR3 has 11 amino acids. CDR1 is DFQATT and CDR2 is SNEGSKA in the germline V gene (reference sequence). The chain joins TRBV20-1 to TRBJ2-5, with D maybe TRBD1 (5 bases). This sequence was found in a human donor in good health. DNA of the CDR3: TGCAGTGCTAACAGGCAAGAGACCCAGTACTTC. Translated, it gives CSANRQETQYF.